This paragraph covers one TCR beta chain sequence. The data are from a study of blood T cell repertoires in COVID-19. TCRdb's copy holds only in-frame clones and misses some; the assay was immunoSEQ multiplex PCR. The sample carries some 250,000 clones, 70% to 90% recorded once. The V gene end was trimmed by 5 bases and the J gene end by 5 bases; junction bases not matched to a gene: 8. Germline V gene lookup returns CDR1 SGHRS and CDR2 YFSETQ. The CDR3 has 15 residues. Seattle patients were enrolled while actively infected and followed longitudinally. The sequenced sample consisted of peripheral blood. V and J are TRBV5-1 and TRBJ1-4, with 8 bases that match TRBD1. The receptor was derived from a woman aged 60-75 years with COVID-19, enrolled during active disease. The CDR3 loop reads CASRRTGMRNEKLFF. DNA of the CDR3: TGCGCCAGCAGACGGACAGGGATGCGAAATGAAAAACTGTTTTTT.